The 8 T cell receptor beta chains below were found in one sample sequenced in a study of HIV-infected children after antiretroviral therapy interruption. Indicated treatment: PENTA 11 planned treatment interruption arm or continuous ART arm. Unique molecular identifiers were included in an RNA-based 3' RACE TCR library. MiXCR was run by TCRdb on the 3' RACE reads, yielding one entry per CDR3 protein. This table has about 89,000 distinct CDR3 sequences, less than 7% appearing once. Sequenced material: CD45RA+ CD4+ T cells from PBMCs, pooled from several time points, taken from a donor given antiretroviral therapy, either interrupted or continuous. Subset of the sample: naive CD4+ CD45RA+ CD45RO- T cells. The source of these receptors is a pool of human donors with HIV.

A note on this clonotype: It may be a read error: a sequence one base away is much more abundant. This chain joins TRBV20-1 and TRBJ2-7; D possibly corresponds to TRBD1 (6 bases). CDR1 DFQATT and CDR2 SNEGSKA come from the germline V gene (reference sequence). The CDR3 spans 13 residues. Deletions cut 5 bases from V and 1 base from J, with 12 bases between. CDR3 amino acids: CSAVGARSYEQYF. The CDR3 DNA reads TGCAGTGCTGTGGGGGCCAGATCCTACGAGCAGTACTTC.

This clonotype was counted many times. CDR3 nucleotides: TGTGCCAGCAGTTTGGGACTAGCGGGAGGGAATGAGCAGTTCTTC. This codes for CASSLGLAGGNEQFF. The J gene is TRBJ2-1, the V gene TRBV12-3 or TRBV12-4; 16 nucleotides match TRBD2. This CDR3 has 15 amino acids. V shed 3 bases and J 7 bases; nucleotides not matched to a gene: 0.

This clonotype has only a few counts. The chain couples TRBV7-3 to TRBJ2-3, with 8 positions matching TRBD2. This CDR3 has 17 amino acids. The V gene's germline CDR1 is SGHTA and CDR2 FQGTGA. Trimming removed 0 bases from V and 4 bases from J; junction bases left unmatched: 9. The CDR3 here is CASSLTVVAGRADTQYF. The CDR3 region has the DNA TGTGCCAGCAGCTTAACGGTTGTAGCGGGGCGGGCAGATACGCAGTATTTT.

This clonotype was counted at least ten times. Written as DNA, the CDR3 is TGCAGTGCTAGTCTAGCGGGGATTACCTACGAGCAGTACTTC. Protein sequence: CSASLAGITYEQYF. The chain uses TRBV20-1 and TRBJ2-7, with 9 nucleotides matching TRBD2. Germline V gene lookup returns CDR1 DFQATT and CDR2 SNEGSKA (reference sequence). V dropped 3 bases and J dropped 2; count of bases not matched to a gene: 5. This CDR3 is built from 14 residues.

This clonotype was counted at least ten times. This chain links TRBV6-5 with TRBJ2-1, with 8 nucleotides matching TRBD1. The CDR3 totals 15 residues. Unmatched junction bases numbered 4, after V lost 5 bases and J lost 1 base. Germline CDR1 and CDR2: MNHEY and SVGAGI. CDR3 sequence: CASSLNRGSYNEQFF. The CDR3 coding sequence is TGTGCCAGCAGTCTGAACAGGGGGTCCTACAATGAGCAGTTCTTC.

This clonotype was observed at least ten times. The rearrangement links TRBV19 to TRBJ2-1; the match to TRBD1 covers 8 bases. From germline, CDR1 is LNHDA and CDR2 SQIVND (reference sequence). This CDR3 is 13 amino acids long. J gave up 6 bases and V 7 bases, and 5 bases lay outside the gene matches. CDR3 in DNA: TGTGCCAGTAATGGACAGGGTTCCAATGAGCAGTTCTTC. Translated, it gives CASNGQGSNEQFF.

This clonotype was recorded a few times. This chain joins TRBV5-6 and TRBJ2-3; 10 bases match TRBD2. Germline values: CDR1 SGHDT, CDR2 YYEEEE. This CDR3 region has 18 residues. V gave up 1 base and J gave up 2 bases; unmatched junction bases: 10. Written as DNA, the CDR3 is TGTGCCAGCAGCTTGATTAGCGGGGGGTCCCTGAACACAGATACGCAGTATTTT. Its protein product is CASSLISGGSLNTDTQYF.

This clonotype was detected many times. The chain couples TRBV12-3 or TRBV12-4 to TRBJ2-2; D gene unclear. Trimming stripped 3 bases from V and 4 bases from J, with 12 bases between. The CDR3 totals 15 residues. The CDR3 region is CASSFTRPGTGELFF. CDR3 in DNA: TGTGCCAGCAGTTTCACCAGGCCAGGCACCGGGGAGCTGTTTTTT.